One and the same sample provided the 23 T cell receptor beta chains below, sequenced in a study of human T cells and chemical hapten exposure. The time point here: patch test 2, 6 weeks after DPC sensitization. Indicated treatment: therapeutic diphenylcyclopropenone sensitization with weekly scalp DPC. TCRdb ran MiXCR on the RACE reads and lists one entry per CDR3 protein. The data hold 120,000 to 150,000 distinct CDR3 sequences, with 12% observed a single time. Sequences were derived from whole blood, sampled in connection with sensitization to the hapten diphenylcyclopropenone (DPC). These receptors were collected from a woman aged 45-65 years with alopecia areata. Some clones in this sample may be carry-over from other donors' samples.

This clonotype was detected only a few times. The chain recombines TRBV7-9 with TRBJ1-2, with a possible D match to TRBD1 (5 bases). The CDR3 consists of 14 residues. Germline V gene sequence: CDR1 SEHNR, CDR2 FQNEAQ (reference sequence). The V and J ends lost 3 bases and 2 bases respectively, with 10 bases between them. This CDR3 is CASSLLQANYGYTF. In DNA, the CDR3 is TGTGCCAGCAGCTTGTTACAGGCGAACTATGGCTACACCTTC. Filled out from reference TRBV7-9 and TRBJ1-2, the complete variable domain reads DTGVSQNPRHKITKRGQNVTFRCDPISEHNRLYWYRQTLGQGPEFLTYFQNEAQLEKSRLLSDRFSAERPKGSFSTLEIQRTEQGDSAMYLCASSLLQANYGYTFGSGTRLTVV.

This clonotype was picked up a small number of times. In DNA, the CDR3 is TGTGCCAGCACCAGGCCTCGAGATGGCACTGAAGCTTTCTTT. It is translated as CASTRPRDGTEAFF. This chain joins TRBV11-2 and TRBJ1-1, with unresolved D. This CDR3 contains 14 residues. Germline V gene lookup returns CDR1 SGHAT and CDR2 FQNNGV. V was clipped by 7 bases and J by 4 bases, with 16 bases between them.

There are a few counts of this clonotype. J is TRBJ2-1 and V is TRBV5-5; 9 positions match TRBD1. The CDR3 totals 15 residues. CDR1 SGHKS and CDR2 YYEKEE come from the germline V gene (reference sequence). The junction had 5 bases not matched to a gene; V was cut back by 7 bases and J by 0 bases. This CDR3 is CASGQGTGSYNEQFF. Here the CDR3 DNA reads TGTGCCAGCGGACAGGGGACGGGCTCCTACAATGAGCAGTTCTTC.

This clonotype was found a few times. The chain is built from TRBV14 and TRBJ2-5; the match to TRBD2 covers 12 bases. CDR1 and CDR2 from the germline V gene are SGHDN and FVKESK. Losses at the gene ends were 2 bases for V and 6 bases for J; bases not matched to a gene: 7. The CDR3 has 16 amino acids. CDR3 in amino acids: CASSQQLAGGPKTQYF. In DNA form, the CDR3 reads TGTGCCAGCAGCCAACAGCTAGCGGGAGGGCCGAAGACCCAGTACTTC.

V and J are TRBV29-1 and TRBJ2-1, with 7 bases fitting TRBD2. Trimming at V came to 4 bases and at J to 2 bases, leaving 5 bases not matched to a gene. CDR3 length equals 14 residues. Germline V gives CDR1 SQVTM, CDR2 ANQGSEA. CDR3 region: CSVGVGRTYNEQFF. CDR3 DNA: TGCAGCGTTGGTGTCGGGAGGACCTACAATGAGCAGTTCTTC.

The chain joins TRBV18 to TRBJ2-7; D is possibly TRBD1 or TRBD2 (5 bases each). Germline V lookup: CDR1 KGHSH, CDR2 LQKENI. With 3 bases removed from V and 3 bases from J, the gap between germline ends came to 9 bases. There are 13 residues in the CDR3. The CDR3 reads CASSPRDGYEQYF. CDR3 sequence (DNA): TGTGCCAGCTCACCCCGGGACGGCTACGAGCAGTACTTC.

This clonotype was observed many times. This chain uses TRBV27 with TRBJ2-7, with D perhaps matching TRBD1 or TRBD2 (5 bases each). The germline CDR1 and CDR2 sequences are MNHEY and SMNVEV (reference sequence). V was shortened by 6 bases and J by 2 bases, with 14 bases between the two germline ends. This CDR3 spans 14 amino acids. This CDR3 is CASRGYGATYEQYF. The CDR3 DNA reads TGTGCCAGCAGGGGGTACGGGGCTACCTACGAGCAGTACTTC.

This clonotype has only a few counts. J is TRBJ2-2 and V is TRBV9; possibly TRBD2 for D (6 bases). Germline loops: CDR1 SGDLS, CDR2 YYNGEE. V was shortened by 0 bases and J by 3 bases, with 12 bases between the two germline ends. The length of the CDR3 is 16 residues. The CDR3 protein is CASSVGPDYYTGELFF. The CDR3 nucleotides read TGTGCCAGCAGCGTAGGCCCGGACTACTACACCGGGGAGCTGTTTTTT.

This chain uses TRBV27 with TRBJ2-2; 9 bases line up with TRBD2. With V trimmed by 6 bases and J by 4 bases, 9 bases remained unmatched. Germline V gene data show CDR1 as MNHEY and CDR2 as SMNVEV (reference sequence). The CDR3 length is 16 residues. The CDR3 is CASSPRGRGGTGELFF. The CDR3, as DNA: TGTGCCAGCAGCCCCCGCGGGAGGGGCGGCACCGGGGAGCTGTTTTTT.

This clonotype was seen repeatedly, ten times or more. The chain combines TRBV29-1 with TRBJ2-4; TRBD1 matches at 11 bases. Trimming took 5 bases from V and 6 from J; bases not matched to a gene: 6. Looked up from germline, CDR1 is SQVTM and CDR2 is ANQGSEA. This CDR3 has 14 amino acids. The CDR3 DNA follows: TGCAGCGTTCAGGGACAGGGGGAGGGAAACATTCAGTACTTC. It translates to CSVQGQGEGNIQYF.

The chain couples TRBV20-1 to TRBJ2-7, with a weak D call TRBD2 (6 bases). Looked up from germline, CDR1 is DFQATT and CDR2 is SNEGSKA (reference sequence). The CDR3 is made up of 12 amino acids. V was clipped by 1 base and J by 5 bases, with 9 bases between them. Written as DNA, the CDR3 is TGCAGTGCTAGAGGAGGGAGGAACGAGCAGTACTTC. It codes for CSARGGRNEQYF.

This clonotype was picked up one time. The chain couples TRBV6-6 to TRBJ2-2; 9 bases map to TRBD1. In germline, CDR1 is MNHNY, CDR2 SVGAGI (reference sequence). The J segment lost 6 bases and the V segment lost 6 bases, leaving 8 bases of the junction unmatched. The CDR3 is made up of 15 amino acids. In DNA, the CDR3 is TGTGCCAGCAGCGAGACAGGGGGGATCTCCGGGGAGCTGTTTTTT. Translated: CASSETGGISGELFF.

This clonotype was seen a handful of times. The chain combines TRBV7-2 with TRBJ2-3; 9 nucleotides align to TRBD2. The CDR3 sequence is 14 residues long. Germline V lookup: CDR1 SGHTA, CDR2 FQGNSA. V was clipped by 5 bases and J by 5 bases; unmatched bases: 5. The CDR3 DNA is TGTGCCAGCAGCCTTAGCGGGAGAATAGATACGCAGTATTTT. Translating it yields CASSLSGRIDTQYF.

This clonotype appeared a few times. Given the absence of the conserved phenylalanine or tryptophan at the CDR3 end, a read error is likely. The chain uses TRBV12-3 or TRBV12-4 and TRBJ2-1; 16 bases align to TRBD2. The ends lost 5 bases at V and 2 bases at J; junction bases unmatched: 9. The CDR3 sequence is 19 residues long. The CDR3 region has the DNA TGTGCCAGCAGTCCCCCGGGACTAGCGGGAGGGCCTCCCTACAATGAGCAGTTCCTC. It specifies CASSPPGLAGGPPYNEQFL.

This chain connects TRBV4-1 to TRBJ1-1; D perhaps matches TRBD1 (6 bases). The CDR3 runs to 14 residues. Germline V lookup: CDR1 MGHRA, CDR2 YSYEKL. Trimming removed 2 bases at V and 5 bases at J, with 12 bases between. CDR3 region: CASSQINRETEAFF. The CDR3 nucleotides read TGCGCCAGCAGCCAAATAAACAGGGAGACTGAAGCTTTCTTT.

This clonotype was observed a handful of times. The chain combines TRBV7-8 with TRBJ2-2, with 10 bases aligning to TRBD2. The junction had 5 bases not matched to a gene; V was cut back by 5 bases and J by 5 bases. Germline V gene lookup returns CDR1 SGHVS and CDR2 FQNEAQ. The CDR3 loop spans 15 amino acids. The CDR3 sequence is CASSRGLAETGELFF. CDR3 nucleotide sequence: TGTGCCAGCAGCCGAGGACTAGCGGAAACCGGGGAGCTGTTTTTT.

The table lists this clonotype with a few counts. The V gene is TRBV4-3, the J gene TRBJ2-2, with 11 bases aligning to TRBD2. CDR3 length: 18 amino acids. Trimming took 0 bases from V and 5 from J; bases not matched to a gene: 8. The germline V gene encodes CDR1 LGHNA and CDR2 YSLEER. For the CDR3, the DNA is TGCGCCAGCAGCCAAGATTTGGTAGCGGGAGGGCTGACCGGGGAGCTGTTTTTT. It encodes CASSQDLVAGGLTGELFF.

There are many counts of this clonotype. The chain is built from TRBV6-6 and TRBJ2-7; tentatively, D is TRBD2 (6 bases). V lost 2 bases to trimming and J lost 3 bases, with 11 bases between them. Germline assignment: CDR1 MNHNY and CDR2 SVGAGI (reference sequence). This CDR3 is built from 14 residues. The CDR3 spells CASSYEGGNYEQYF. CDR3 nucleotides: TGTGCCAGCAGTTACGAAGGAGGGAACTACGAGCAGTACTTC.

This clonotype was seen ten or more times. The chain employs TRBV9 and TRBJ1-2; TRBD1 agrees at 8 bases. The CDR3 totals 15 residues. Germline V CDR1 and CDR2: SGDLS, YYNGEE. J lost 3 bases, V lost 1 base, and 5 bases had no gene match. The chain's CDR3 is CASSVNRGEDYGYTF. The DNA of the CDR3 is TGTGCCAGCAGCGTAAACAGGGGGGAAGACTATGGCTACACCTTC.

This clonotype has just a few counts. The J gene is TRBJ2-6, the V gene TRBV12-5; maybe TRBD1 (5 bases). Germline V CDR1 and CDR2: LGHNT, FRNRAP. The CDR3 is made up of 19 amino acids. The V gene lost 3 bases and the J gene lost 4 bases, with 22 bases spanning the gap. This CDR3 is CASGFYRLTSSGGANVLTF. In DNA form, the CDR3 reads TGTGCTAGTGGTTTCTATAGGTTAACCTCTTCAGGGGGGGCCAACGTCCTGACTTTC.

The table lists this clonotype with a few counts. The gene calls are TRBV24-1 and TRBJ2-3, with 9 bases lining up with TRBD2. Germline V gene lookup returns CDR1 KGHDR and CDR2 SFDVKD. V lost 2 bases to trimming and J lost 8 bases; unmatched junction nucleotides: 7. The CDR3 has 15 amino acids. In DNA, the CDR3 is TGTGCCACCAGTGATTCAAGGACTAGCGAGGGTACGCAGTATTTT. It specifies CATSDSRTSEGTQYF.

This chain uses TRBV19 with TRBJ1-5; possible D gene TRBD1, 6 bases. Germline V gene lookup returns CDR1 LNHDA and CDR2 SQIVND (reference sequence). Between the trimmed V and J ends, which lost 4 bases and 7 bases, there was a span of 11 bases. This CDR3 is 13 amino acids long. The CDR3 sequence: CASSTGVGQPQHF. In nucleotides, the CDR3 is TGTGCCAGTAGTACAGGGGTGGGACAGCCCCAGCATTTT.

This clonotype was observed a handful of times. The chain employs TRBV12-3 or TRBV12-4 and TRBJ1-1; TRBD1 agrees at 11 bases. The V gene end was trimmed by 6 bases and the J gene end by 5 bases; junction bases not matched to a gene: 20. The CDR3 runs to 19 residues. This CDR3 reads CASSPRGPGQGGLGTEAFF. Written as DNA, the CDR3 is TGTGCCAGCAGCCCAAGAGGACCGGGACAGGGGGGTTTAGGAACTGAAGCTTTCTTT.